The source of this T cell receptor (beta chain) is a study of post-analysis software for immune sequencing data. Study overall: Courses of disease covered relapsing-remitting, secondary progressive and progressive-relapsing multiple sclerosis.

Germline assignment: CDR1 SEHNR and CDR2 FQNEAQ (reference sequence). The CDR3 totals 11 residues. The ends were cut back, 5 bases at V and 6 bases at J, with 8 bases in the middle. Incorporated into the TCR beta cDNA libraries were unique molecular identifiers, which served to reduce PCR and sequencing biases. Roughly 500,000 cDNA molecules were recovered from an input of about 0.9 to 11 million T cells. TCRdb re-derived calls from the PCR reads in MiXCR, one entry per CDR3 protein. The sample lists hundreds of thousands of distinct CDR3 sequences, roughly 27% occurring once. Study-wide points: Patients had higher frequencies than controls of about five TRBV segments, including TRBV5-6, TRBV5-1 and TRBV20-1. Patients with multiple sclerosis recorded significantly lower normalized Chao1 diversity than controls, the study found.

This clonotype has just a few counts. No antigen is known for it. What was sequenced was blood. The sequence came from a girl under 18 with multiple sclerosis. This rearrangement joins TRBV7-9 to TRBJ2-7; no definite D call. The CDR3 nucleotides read TGTGCCAGCAGCCCCCCCCTCGAGCAGTACTTC. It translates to CASSPPLEQYF.